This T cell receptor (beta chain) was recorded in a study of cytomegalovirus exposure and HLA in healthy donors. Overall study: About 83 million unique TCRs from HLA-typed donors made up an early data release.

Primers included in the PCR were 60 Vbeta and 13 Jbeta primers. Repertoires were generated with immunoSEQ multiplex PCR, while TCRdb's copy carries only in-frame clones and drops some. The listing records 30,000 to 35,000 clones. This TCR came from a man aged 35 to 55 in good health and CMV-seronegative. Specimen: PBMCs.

This CDR3 is CASSYGQGRGGYTF. In DNA, the CDR3 is TGTGCCAGCAGCTACGGACAGGGACGGGGCGGCTACACCTTC. The chain couples TRBV5-4 to TRBJ1-2; 8 bases align to TRBD1. The CDR3 consists of 14 residues. The V gene's germline CDR1 is SGHNT and CDR2 YYREEE (reference sequence). J was trimmed by 8 bases and V by 3 bases; bases with no gene match: 9.